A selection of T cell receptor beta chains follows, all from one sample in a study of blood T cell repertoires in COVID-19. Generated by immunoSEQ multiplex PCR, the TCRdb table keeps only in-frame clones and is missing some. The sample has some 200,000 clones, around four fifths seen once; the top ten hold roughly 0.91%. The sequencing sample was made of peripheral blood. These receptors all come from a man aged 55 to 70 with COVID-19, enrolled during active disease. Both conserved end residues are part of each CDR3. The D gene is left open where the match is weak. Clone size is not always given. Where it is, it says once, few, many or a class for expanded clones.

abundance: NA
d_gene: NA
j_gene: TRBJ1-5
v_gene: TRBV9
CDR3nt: TGTGCCAGCAGCCCATGCCAACAGGGATCTAGCAATCAGCCCCAGCATTTT
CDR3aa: CASSPCQQGSSNQPQHF

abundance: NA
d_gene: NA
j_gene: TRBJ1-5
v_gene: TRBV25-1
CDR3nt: TGTGCCAGCAGCCCCACAGGGTTCGGTCAGCCCCAGCATTTT
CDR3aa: CASSPTGFGQPQHF

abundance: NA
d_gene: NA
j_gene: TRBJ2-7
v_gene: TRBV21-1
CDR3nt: TGTGCCAGCAGCTCATCTAAAAACAGGGTCCCTGTCGTGGACTACGAGCAGTACTTC
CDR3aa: CASSSSKNRVPVVDYEQYF

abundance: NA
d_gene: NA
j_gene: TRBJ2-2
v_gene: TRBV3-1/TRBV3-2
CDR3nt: TGTGCCAGCAGCTCTCGGGGGGCTAGCACCGGGGAGCTGTTTTTT
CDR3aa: CASSSRGASTGELFF

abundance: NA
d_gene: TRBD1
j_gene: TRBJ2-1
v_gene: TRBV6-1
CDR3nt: TGTGCCAGCAGTGAAGCGATGGATGTGACAGGGTCGTTTATCGATGAGCAGTTCTTC
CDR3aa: CASSEAMDVTGSFIDEQFF

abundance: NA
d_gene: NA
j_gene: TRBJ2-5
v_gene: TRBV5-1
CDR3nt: TGCGCCAGCAGCCTGGGGGGCGGAGAGACCCAGTACTTC
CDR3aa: CASSLGGGETQYF

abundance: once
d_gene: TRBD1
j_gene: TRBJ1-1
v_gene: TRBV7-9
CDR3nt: TGTGCCAGCAGCTTTACAGGGGTCTCTGAAGCTTTCTTT
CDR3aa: CASSFTGVSEAFF

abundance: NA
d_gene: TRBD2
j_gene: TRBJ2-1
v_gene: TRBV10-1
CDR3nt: TGCGCCAGCAGTGCGAGGGGACTAGCGGGAGATAGGTCCTACAATGAGCAGTTCTTC
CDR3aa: CASSARGLAGDRSYNEQFF

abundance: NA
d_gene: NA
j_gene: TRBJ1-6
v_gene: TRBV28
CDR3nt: TGTGCCAGCATCCCTGGGAGTTATAATTCACCCCTCCACTTT
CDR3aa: CASIPGSYNSPLHF

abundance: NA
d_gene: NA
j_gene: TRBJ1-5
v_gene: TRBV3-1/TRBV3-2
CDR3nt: TGTGCCAGCAGCCGGTCTGGGACTGGACAGCCCCAGCATTTT
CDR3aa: CASSRSGTGQPQHF

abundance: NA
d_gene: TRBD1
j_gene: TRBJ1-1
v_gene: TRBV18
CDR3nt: TGTGCCAGCTCACGAGCGACAGGGGCGAACACTGAAGCTTTCTTT
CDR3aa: CASSRATGANTEAFF

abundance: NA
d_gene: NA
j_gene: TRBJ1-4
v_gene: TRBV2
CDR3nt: TGTGCCAGCAGTGAGCGGGCAGCTAATGAAAAACTGTTTTTT
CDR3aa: CASSERAANEKLFF

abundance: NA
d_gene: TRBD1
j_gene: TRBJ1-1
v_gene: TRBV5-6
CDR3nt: TGTGCCAGCACGTGGGGGACAGGCCAACGGATGAAAGCTTTCTTT
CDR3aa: CASTWGTGQRMKAFF

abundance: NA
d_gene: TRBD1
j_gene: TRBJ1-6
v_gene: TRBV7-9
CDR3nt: TGTGCCAGCAGCTCCGGGACAGTCAATTCACCCCTCCACTTT
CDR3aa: CASSSGTVNSPLHF

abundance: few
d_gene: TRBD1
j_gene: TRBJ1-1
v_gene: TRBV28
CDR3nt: TGTGCCAGCAGTCGCGACAGGGTGAACACTGAAGCTTTCTTT
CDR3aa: CASSRDRVNTEAFF

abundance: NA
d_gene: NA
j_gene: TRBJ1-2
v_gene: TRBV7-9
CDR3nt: TGTGCCAGCAGCTTACCCAGGGCTATCTTCAACTATGGCTACACCTTC
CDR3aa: CASSLPRAIFNYGYTF

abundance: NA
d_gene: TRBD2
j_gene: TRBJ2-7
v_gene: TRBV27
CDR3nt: TGTGCCAGCAGTTCTCGGACTAGCGGCTACGAGCAGTACTTC
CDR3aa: CASSSRTSGYEQYF

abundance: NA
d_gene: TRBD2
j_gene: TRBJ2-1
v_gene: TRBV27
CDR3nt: TGTGCCACCTTGGGGACTAGCGGGAAAGTTGGGCAGTTCTTC
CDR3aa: CATLGTSGKVGQFF

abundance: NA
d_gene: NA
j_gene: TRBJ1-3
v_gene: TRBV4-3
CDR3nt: TGCGCCAGCAGCCAGAATCCAGGGTACTCTGGAAACACCATATATTTT
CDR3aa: CASSQNPGYSGNTIYF

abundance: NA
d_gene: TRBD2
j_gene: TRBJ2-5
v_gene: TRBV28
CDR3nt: TGTGCCAGCAGTACTCGACTAGCGGGAGGGCCTCGTGAGACCCAGTACTTC
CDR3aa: CASSTRLAGGPRETQYF

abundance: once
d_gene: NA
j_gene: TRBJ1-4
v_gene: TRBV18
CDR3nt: TGTGCCAGCTCACCAACGCGGCAGGGTACGGATGAAAAACTGTTTTTT
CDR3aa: CASSPTRQGTDEKLFF

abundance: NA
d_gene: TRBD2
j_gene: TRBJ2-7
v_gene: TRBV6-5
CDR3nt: TGTGCCAGCAGCCCCGGGACTAGCGGCTCCTACGAGCAGTACTTC
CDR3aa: CASSPGTSGSYEQYF

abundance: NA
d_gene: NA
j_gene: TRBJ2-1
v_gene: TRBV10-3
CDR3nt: TGTGCCATCAGTGATCCGGTAGGCGGAGGCAATGAGCAGTTCTTC
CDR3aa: CAISDPVGGGNEQFF

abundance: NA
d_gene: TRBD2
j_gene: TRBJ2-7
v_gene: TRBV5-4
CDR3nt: TGTGCCAGCAGTCCCGCCCCTAGCGGGGTTTCCTACGAGCAGTACTTC
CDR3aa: CASSPAPSGVSYEQYF

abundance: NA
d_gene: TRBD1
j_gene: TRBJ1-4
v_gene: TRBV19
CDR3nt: TGTGCCAGTAGTCCCAAATTAGGGGACAGGATCGGTTTTTTGTTTTTT
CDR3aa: CASSPKLGDRIGFLFF

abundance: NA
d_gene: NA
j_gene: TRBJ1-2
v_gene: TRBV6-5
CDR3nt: TGTGCCAGCAGTTTCGGGATTGACTATGGCTACACCTTC
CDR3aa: CASSFGIDYGYTF

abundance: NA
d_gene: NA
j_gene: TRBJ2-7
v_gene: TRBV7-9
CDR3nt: TGTGCCAGCAGCTTAAACGGTCTCCCCGGTCTCTCCTACGAGCAGTACTTC
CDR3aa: CASSLNGLPGLSYEQYF

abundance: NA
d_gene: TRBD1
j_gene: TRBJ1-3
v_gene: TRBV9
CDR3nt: TGTGCCAGCAGCCGCGGACAGGTTGGAAACACCATATATTTT
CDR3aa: CASSRGQVGNTIYF

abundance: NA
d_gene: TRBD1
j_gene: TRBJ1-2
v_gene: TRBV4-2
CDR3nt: TGTGCCAGCAGCGACTCGGACAGGACGAACTATGGCTACACCTTC
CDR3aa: CASSDSDRTNYGYTF

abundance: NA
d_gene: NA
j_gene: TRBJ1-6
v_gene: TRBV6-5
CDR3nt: TGTGCCAGCAGCTCCGGGGGGTTTGGGTCACCCCTCCACTTT
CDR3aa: CASSSGGFGSPLHF

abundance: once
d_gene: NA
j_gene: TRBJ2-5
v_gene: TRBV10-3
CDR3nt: TGTGCCATCAGTGAGTCGAGGCAGCCCCAAGAGACCCAGTACTTC
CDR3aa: CAISESRQPQETQYF

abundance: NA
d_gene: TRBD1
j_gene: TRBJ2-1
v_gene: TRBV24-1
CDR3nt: TGTGCCACCAGTGAATTTTCCGGGACAGGGGCCAATGAGCAGTTCTTC
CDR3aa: CATSEFSGTGANEQFF

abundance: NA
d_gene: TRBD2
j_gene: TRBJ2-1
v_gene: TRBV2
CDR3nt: TGTGCCAGCAGTGAAGAGTCTAGCGGGAGATTGAATGAGCAGTTCTTC
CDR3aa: CASSEESSGRLNEQFF

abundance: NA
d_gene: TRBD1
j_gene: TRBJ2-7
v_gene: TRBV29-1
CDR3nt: TGCAGCGTTCACACAGGGACAGGGGGCAACGAGCAGTACTTC
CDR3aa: CSVHTGTGGNEQYF

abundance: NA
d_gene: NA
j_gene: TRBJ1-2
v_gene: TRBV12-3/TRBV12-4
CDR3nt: TGTGCCAGCAGTTTAGCCAGGGTTGCTGGCTACACCTTC
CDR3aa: CASSLARVAGYTF

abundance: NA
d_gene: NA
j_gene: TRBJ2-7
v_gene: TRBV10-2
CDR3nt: TGCGCCAGCACCGGGATTAAAGGCTCCTACGAGCAGTACTTC
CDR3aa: CASTGIKGSYEQYF

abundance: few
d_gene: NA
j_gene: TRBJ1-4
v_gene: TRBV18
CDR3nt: TGTGCCAGCTCCGCCGGGGGAATCGTAGGTGAAAAACTGTTTTTT
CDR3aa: CASSAGGIVGEKLFF

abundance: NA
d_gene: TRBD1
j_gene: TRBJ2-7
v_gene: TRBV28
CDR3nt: TGTGCCAGCAGTTTGGGATACAGGGGCTCCTACGAGCAGTACTTC
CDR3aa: CASSLGYRGSYEQYF

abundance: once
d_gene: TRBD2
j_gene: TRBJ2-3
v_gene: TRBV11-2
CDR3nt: TGTGCCAGCAGCTTAGCCCCCTTAGCGGGACGGGACACGGATACGCAGTATTTT
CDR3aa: CASSLAPLAGRDTDTQYF

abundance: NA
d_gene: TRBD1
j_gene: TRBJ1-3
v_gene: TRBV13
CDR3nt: TGTGCCAGCAGTCGAGCCTGGGGACAGACAAACCCCTATCCTGGAAACACCATATATTTT
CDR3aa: CASSRAWGQTNPYPGNTIYF

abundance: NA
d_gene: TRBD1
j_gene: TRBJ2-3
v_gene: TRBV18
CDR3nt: TGTGCCAGCTCACCGGTCCCAGGGGGAGATACGCAGTATTTT
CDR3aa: CASSPVPGGDTQYF

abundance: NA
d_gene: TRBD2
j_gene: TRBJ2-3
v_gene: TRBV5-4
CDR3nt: TGTGCCAGCAGCTCACCGGGACTAGCGGGCCACAAAGATACGCAGTATTTT
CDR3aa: CASSSPGLAGHKDTQYF

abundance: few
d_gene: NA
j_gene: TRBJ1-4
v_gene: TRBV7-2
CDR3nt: TGTGCCAGCAGCTTAGACAGGCCCCTGACAACTAATGAAAAACTGTTTTTT
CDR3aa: CASSLDRPLTTNEKLFF

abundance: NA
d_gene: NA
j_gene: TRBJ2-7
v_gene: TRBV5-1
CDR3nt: TGCGCCAGCAGCGGACCAGGGTTCGGCGAGCAGTACTTC
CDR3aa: CASSGPGFGEQYF

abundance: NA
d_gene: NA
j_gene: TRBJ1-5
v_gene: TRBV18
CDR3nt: TGTGCCAGCTCACCAAACCGGGGATATAGCAATCAGCCCCAGCATTTT
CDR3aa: CASSPNRGYSNQPQHF

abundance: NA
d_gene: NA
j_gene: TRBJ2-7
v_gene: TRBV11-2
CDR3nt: TGTGCCAGCAGCTGGGAAACAGGGAGCCTCGAGCAGTACTTC
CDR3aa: CASSWETGSLEQYF

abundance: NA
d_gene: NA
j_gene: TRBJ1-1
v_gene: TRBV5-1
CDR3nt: TGCGCCAGCAGCTCCGGCAGGGACACTGAAGCTTTCTTT
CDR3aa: CASSSGRDTEAFF

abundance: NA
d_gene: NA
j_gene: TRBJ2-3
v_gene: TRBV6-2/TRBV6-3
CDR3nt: TGTGCCAGCAGCACTAGTGCCCTCCAGTATTTT
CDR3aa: CASSTSALQYF

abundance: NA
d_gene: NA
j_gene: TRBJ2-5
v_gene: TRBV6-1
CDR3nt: TGTGCCAGCAGTGAATCCATCCGGGGTGACCAGTACTTC
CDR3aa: CASSESIRGDQYF

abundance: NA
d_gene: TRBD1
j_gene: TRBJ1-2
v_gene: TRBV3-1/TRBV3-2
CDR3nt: TGTGCCAGCAGCGCCCGGGACAGGAGCCATGGCTACACCTTC
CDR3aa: CASSARDRSHGYTF

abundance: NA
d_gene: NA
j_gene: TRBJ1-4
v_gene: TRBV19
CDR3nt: TGTGCCAGTAGTATAGGGGACTGGCATAATGAAAAACTGTTTTTT
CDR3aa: CASSIGDWHNEKLFF

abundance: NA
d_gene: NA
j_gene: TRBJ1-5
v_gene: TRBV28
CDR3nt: TGTGCCAGCAGTTTAAGAGGGAATAGCAATCAGCCCCAGCATTTT
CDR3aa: CASSLRGNSNQPQHF